The rows below give T cell receptor beta chains drawn from one sample of a study of cytomegalovirus exposure and HLA in healthy donors. Sequencing was performed with immunoSEQ multiplex PCR; in TCRdb, only in-frame clones are kept and a portion is missing. The sample holds 100,000 to 150,000 clones, less than 85% seen once. What was sequenced was PBMCs. These receptor sequences come from a man younger than 45 in good health and CMV-seropositive. Both conserved end residues are part of each CDR3. The D gene is left open where the match is weak. The size entry is marked missing in some rows and otherwise reads once, few, many or a size class.

size: .; length: 13; D: .; V: TRBV29-1; J: TRBJ1-4; DNA: TGCAGCGTTTGCCGTCAGGATATGAAAAGACTGTTTTTT; CDR3: CSVCRQDMKRLFF
size: .; length: 14; D: TRBD1; V: TRBV10-2; J: TRBJ2-7; DNA: TGCGCCAGCAGTGACCCGGGACAGACCTACGAGCAGTACTTC; CDR3: CASSDPGQTYEQYF
size: .; length: 14; D: .; V: TRBV21-1; J: TRBJ1-5; DNA: TGTGCCAGCATCGCTCTAGACAGGGGACAGCCCCAGCATTTT; CDR3: CASIALDRGQPQHF
size: .; length: 15; D: TRBD1; V: TRBV28; J: TRBJ1-5; DNA: TGTGCCAGCAGGATTTCGGGACAGCAGAATCAGCCCCAGCATTTT; CDR3: CASRISGQQNQPQHF
size: .; length: 18; D: TRBD1; V: TRBV9; J: TRBJ1-1; DNA: TGTGCCAGCAGCGTAGGAGTGGGACAGGGGAGAAGGAACACTGAAGCTTTCTTT; CDR3: CASSVGVGQGRRNTEAFF
size: .; length: 13; D: .; V: TRBV15; J: TRBJ2-7; DNA: TGTGCCACCAGCAGACTCCAGGGTTACGAGCAGTACTTC; CDR3: CATSRLQGYEQYF
size: .; length: 14; D: TRBD1; V: TRBV5-1; J: TRBJ1-3; DNA: TGCGCCAGCAGCCAACAGGGGGCTGGAAACACCATATATTTT; CDR3: CASSQQGAGNTIYF
size: .; length: 16; D: .; V: TRBV19; J: TRBJ1-4; DNA: TGTGCCAGTAGTAAACGGGACACTGCAACTAATGAAAAACTGTTTTTT; CDR3: CASSKRDTATNEKLFF
size: .; length: 15; D: .; V: TRBV6-1; J: TRBJ2-4; DNA: TGTGCCAGCAGTGATTCCGCTGGGACACAAAACATTCAGTACTTC; CDR3: CASSDSAGTQNIQYF
size: .; length: 15; D: TRBD1; V: TRBV28; J: TRBJ1-5; DNA: TGTGCCAGCAGTCGGTTGGGGTCAGGGGGTCAGCCCCAGCATTTT; CDR3: CASSRLGSGGQPQHF
size: .; length: 15; D: TRBD1; V: TRBV5-1; J: TRBJ2-3; DNA: TGCGCCAGCAGCTTGGGGACAGGGGGGGGAGATACGCAGTATTTT; CDR3: CASSLGTGGGDTQYF
size: .; length: 14; D: .; V: TRBV6-1; J: TRBJ2-7; DNA: TGTGCCAGCAGTGCGGCGGGGTGGGAGCGGGAGCAGTACTTC; CDR3: CASSAAGWEREQYF
size: once; length: 13; D: .; V: TRBV30; J: TRBJ2-7; DNA: TGTGCCTGGAGTAAATACGGACACTACGAGCAGTACTTC; CDR3: CAWSKYGHYEQYF
size: .; length: 15; D: TRBD1; V: TRBV7-9; J: TRBJ1-3; DNA: TGTGCCAGCAGCTTAGGGGACAGGGGGATGGACACCATATATTTT; CDR3: CASSLGDRGMDTIYF
size: .; length: 14; D: .; V: TRBV7-8; J: TRBJ1-3; DNA: TGTGCCAGCAGCCGAGCGCCCGGGAGAAACACCATATATTTT; CDR3: CASSRAPGRNTIYF
size: .; length: 12; D: TRBD1; V: TRBV6-6; J: TRBJ1-2; DNA: TGTGCCAGCAGCGTCGGACAGGGCGGCTACACCTTC; CDR3: CASSVGQGGYTF
size: .; length: 17; D: .; V: TRBV2; J: TRBJ1-6; DNA: TGTGCCAGCAGTGAATCCCTGCGGAGCTCCTATAATTCACCCCTCCACTTT; CDR3: CASSESLRSSYNSPLHF
size: .; length: 15; D: TRBD1; V: TRBV27; J: TRBJ1-6; DNA: TGTGCCAGCACCTGGACAGGGGGTTATAATTCACCCCTCCACTTT; CDR3: CASTWTGGYNSPLHF
size: .; length: 14; D: TRBD1; V: TRBV5-1; J: TRBJ2-7; DNA: TGCGCCAGCAGCTTGGGACAGGGGCGGGGCGAGCAGTACTTC; CDR3: CASSLGQGRGEQYF